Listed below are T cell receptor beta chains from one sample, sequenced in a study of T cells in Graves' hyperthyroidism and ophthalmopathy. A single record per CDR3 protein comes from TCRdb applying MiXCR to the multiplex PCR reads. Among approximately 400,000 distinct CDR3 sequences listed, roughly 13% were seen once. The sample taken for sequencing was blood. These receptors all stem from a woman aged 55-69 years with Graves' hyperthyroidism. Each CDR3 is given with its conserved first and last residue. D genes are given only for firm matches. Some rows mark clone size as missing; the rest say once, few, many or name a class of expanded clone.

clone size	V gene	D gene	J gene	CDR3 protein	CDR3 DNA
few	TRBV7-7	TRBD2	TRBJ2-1	CASSREAGDLEQFF	TGTGCTAGCAGCCGGGAAGCGGGAGACCTTGAGCAGTTCTTC
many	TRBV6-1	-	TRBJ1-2	CASSVRAGRGYGYTF	TGTGCCAGCAGTGTGCGAGCGGGGAGAGGCTATGGCTACACCTTC
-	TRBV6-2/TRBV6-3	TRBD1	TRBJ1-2	CASSPWTGGYGYGYTF	TGTGCCAGCAGTCCATGGACAGGGGGCTACGGCTATGGCTACACCTTC
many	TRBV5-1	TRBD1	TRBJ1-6	CASSPGQGGNPLHF	TGCGCCAGCAGCCCAGGACAGGGGGGGAATCCCCTCCACTTT
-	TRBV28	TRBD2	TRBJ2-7	CASSPRLAGEYEQYF	TGTGCCAGCAGTCCCCGCCTAGCGGGAGAGTACGAGCAGTACTTC
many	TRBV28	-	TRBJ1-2	CASSPAPTPMGYTF	TGTGCCAGCAGTCCGGCGCCCACCCCGATGGGCTACACCTTC
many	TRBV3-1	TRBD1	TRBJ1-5	CASSPTTGGRQPQHF	TGTGCCAGCAGCCCTACCACAGGGGGCCGACAGCCCCAGCATTTT
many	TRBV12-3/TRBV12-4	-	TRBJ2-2	CASSWGPGGELFF	TGTGCCAGCAGTTGGGGTCCGGGCGGGGAGCTGTTTTTT
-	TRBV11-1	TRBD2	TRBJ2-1	CASSSTGVAGEDGSNDEQFF	TGTGCCAGCAGCTCGACCGGGGTAGCGGGAGAAGACGGATCGAACGATGAGCAGTTCTTC
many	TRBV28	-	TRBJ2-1	CASTNSRDGYNEQFF	TGTGCCAGCACAAATAGCCGGGACGGATACAATGAGCAGTTCTTC
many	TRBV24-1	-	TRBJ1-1	CATSEWGTEAFF	TGTGCCACCAGTGAGTGGGGGACTGAAGCTTTCTTT
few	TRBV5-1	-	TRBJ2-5	CASSLGTLAVQETQYF	TGCGCCAGCAGCTTGGGGACGTTAGCGGTTCAAGAGACCCAGTACTTC
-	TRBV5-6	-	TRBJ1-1	CASSRAENTEAFF	TGTGCCAGCAGCCGAGCTGAGAACACTGAAGCTTTCTTT
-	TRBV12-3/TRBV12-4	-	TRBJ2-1	CASSQARDEQFF	TGTGCCAGCAGTCAGGCGAGGGATGAGCAGTTCTTC
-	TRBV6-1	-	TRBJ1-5	CASSEWSQHF	TGTGCCAGCAGTGAATGGTCCCAGCATTTT
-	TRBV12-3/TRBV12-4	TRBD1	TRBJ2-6	CASSITGGSGANVLTF	TGTGCCAGCAGCATCACAGGGGGCTCTGGGGCCAACGTCCTGACTTTC
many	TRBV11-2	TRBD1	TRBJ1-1	CASIPGAGGPEAFF	TGTGCCAGCATCCCCGGGGCAGGGGGGCCTGAAGCTTTCTTT
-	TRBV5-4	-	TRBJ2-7	CASSLVLGTDSYEQYF	TGTGCCAGCAGCTTGGTTTTGGGCACCGACTCCTACGAGCAGTACTTC
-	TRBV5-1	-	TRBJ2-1	CASSVGQVYGEQFF	TGTGCCAGCAGCGTAGGGCAGGTTTATGGTGAGCAGTTCTTC
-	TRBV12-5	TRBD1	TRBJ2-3	CASVQGTASSTDTQYF	TGTGCTAGTGTCCAAGGGACAGCCTCCTCCACAGATACGCAGTATTTT
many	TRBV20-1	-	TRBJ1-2	CSAREFAARVEGYTF	TGCAGTGCTAGAGAGTTCGCAGCTAGGGTAGAAGGATACACCTTC
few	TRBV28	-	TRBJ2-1	CASVGGGRRNEQFF	TGTGCCAGCGTTGGGGGGGGGCGCCGGAATGAGCAGTTCTTC
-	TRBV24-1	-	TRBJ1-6	CATSDQCSPLHF	TGTGCCACCAGTGATCAATGTTCACCCCTCCACTTT
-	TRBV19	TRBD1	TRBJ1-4	CASSPPGTGREKLFF	TGTGCCAGTAGTCCACCCGGGACAGGGAGAGAAAAACTGTTTTTT
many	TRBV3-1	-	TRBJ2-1	CASSQERRRQFF	TGTGCCAGCAGCCAAGAAAGGCGGCGACAGTTCTTC
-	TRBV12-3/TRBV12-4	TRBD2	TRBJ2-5	CASSPGLAGLIETQYF	TGTGCCAGCAGTCCGGGACTAGCGGGATTAATCGAGACCCAGTACTTC
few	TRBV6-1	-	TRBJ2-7	CASSDLVWQGSYGQYF	TGTGCCAGCAGTGATTTAGTTTGGCAGGGATCGTACGGGCAGTACTTC
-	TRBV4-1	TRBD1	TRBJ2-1	CASSQEGFRDSYNEQFF	TGCGCCAGCAGCCAAGAAGGGTTCCGGGACAGCTACAATGAGCAGTTCTTC
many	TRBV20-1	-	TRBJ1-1	CSARDAGNTEAFF	TGCAGTGCTAGAGATGCAGGGAACACTGAAGCTTTCTTT
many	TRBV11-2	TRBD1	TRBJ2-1	CASSLDRGRGNEQFF	TGTGCCAGCAGCCTTGACAGGGGGCGCGGCAATGAGCAGTTCTTC
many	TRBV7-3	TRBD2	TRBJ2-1	CASSLRAGGGVYNEQFF	TGTGCCAGCAGCTTGAGAGCGGGAGGTGGAGTCTACAATGAGCAGTTCTTC
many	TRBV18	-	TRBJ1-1	CASSPSPTTEAFF	TGTGCCAGCTCACCTTCCCCCACAACTGAAGCTTTCTTT
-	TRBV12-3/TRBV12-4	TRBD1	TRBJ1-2	CASRPRTGGYGYGYTF	TGTGCCAGCAGACCCCGGACAGGGGGCTACGGCTATGGCTACACCTTC
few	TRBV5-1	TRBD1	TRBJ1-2	CASSFPGQQNYGYTF	TGCGCCAGCAGCTTCCCGGGACAGCAAAACTATGGCTACACCTTC
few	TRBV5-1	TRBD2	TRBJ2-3	CASSRGTSGRSDTQYF	TGCGCCAGCAGCAGAGGGACTAGCGGGAGGTCAGATACGCAGTATTTT